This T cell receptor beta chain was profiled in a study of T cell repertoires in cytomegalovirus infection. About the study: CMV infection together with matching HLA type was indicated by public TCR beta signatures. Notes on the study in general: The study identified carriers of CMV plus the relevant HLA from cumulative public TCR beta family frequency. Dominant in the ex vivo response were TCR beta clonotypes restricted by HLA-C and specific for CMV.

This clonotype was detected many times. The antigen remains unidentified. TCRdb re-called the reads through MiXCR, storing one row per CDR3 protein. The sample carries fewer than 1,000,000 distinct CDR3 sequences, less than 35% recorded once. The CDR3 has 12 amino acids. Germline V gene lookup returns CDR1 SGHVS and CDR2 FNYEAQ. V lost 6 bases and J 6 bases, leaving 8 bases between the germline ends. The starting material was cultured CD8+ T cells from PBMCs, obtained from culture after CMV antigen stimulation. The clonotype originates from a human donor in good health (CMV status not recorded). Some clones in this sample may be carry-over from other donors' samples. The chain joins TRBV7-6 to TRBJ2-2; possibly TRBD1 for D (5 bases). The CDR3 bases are TGTGCCAGCAGGCAGGGATCCGGGGAGCTGTTTTTT. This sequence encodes CASRQGSGELFF.